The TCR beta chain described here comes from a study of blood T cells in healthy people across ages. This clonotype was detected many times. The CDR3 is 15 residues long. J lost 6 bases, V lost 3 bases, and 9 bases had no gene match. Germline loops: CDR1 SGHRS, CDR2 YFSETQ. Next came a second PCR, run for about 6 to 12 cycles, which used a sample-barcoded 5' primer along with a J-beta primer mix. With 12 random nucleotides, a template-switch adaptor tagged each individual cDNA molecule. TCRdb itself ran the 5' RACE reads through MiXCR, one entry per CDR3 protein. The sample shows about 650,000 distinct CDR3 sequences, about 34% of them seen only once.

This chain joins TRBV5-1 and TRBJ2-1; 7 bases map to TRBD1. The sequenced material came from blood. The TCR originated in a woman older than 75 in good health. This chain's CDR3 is CASSSRQGLINEQFF. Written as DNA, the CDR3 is TGCGCCAGCAGCTCCAGACAGGGATTAATCAATGAGCAGTTCTTC.